These 3 T cell receptor beta chains originate from one sample sequenced in a study of T-cell reconstitution after alpha-beta-depleted transplantation in children. Unique molecular identifiers tagged the TCRbeta library. TCRdb re-called the PCR reads with MiXCR, one entry per CDR3 protein. The data hold approximately 500,000 distinct CDR3 sequences, with over 9.5% observed a single time. The sequencing here drew on PBMCs, taken before TCRalphabeta/CD19-depleted stem cell transplant. The receptors derive from a child between 2 and 9 years old with inherited bone marrow failure, due to receive a stem cell transplant.

This clonotype appeared many times. The chain recombines TRBV6-2 or TRBV6-3 with TRBJ2-1; the D gene is possibly TRBD2 (6 bases). Trimming pared 4 bases from V and 2 bases from J, leaving 12 bases between. CDR1 and CDR2 from the germline V gene are MNHEY and SVGEGT. The CDR3 covers 15 residues. The CDR3 is CASSLRRETYNEQFF. Written as DNA, the CDR3 is TGTGCCAGCAGTTTACGGAGGGAGACCTACAATGAGCAGTTCTTC.

This clonotype was observed a handful of times. The chain uses TRBV9 and TRBJ2-7, with TRBD2 matching 15 bases. V gave up 3 bases and J gave up 6 bases; unmatched junction bases: 10. The CDR3 spans 17 residues. Germline CDR1 SGDLS, CDR2 YYNGEE. The chain's CDR3 is CASSADGTSGRIGEQYF. The DNA of the CDR3 is TGTGCCAGCAGCGCCGACGGGACTAGCGGGAGGATTGGCGAGCAGTACTTC. The complete variable domain, with remaining parts taken from reference TRBV9 and TRBJ2-7, reads DSGVTQTPKHLITATGQRVTLRCSPRSGDLSVYWYQQSLDQGLQFLIQYYNGEERAKGNILERFSAQQFPDLHSELNLSSLELGDSALYFCASSADGTSGRIGEQYFGPGTRLTVT.

Many counts were recorded for this clonotype. The chain carries TRBV30 and TRBJ2-7; 9 bases align to TRBD1. CDR3 length: 14 amino acids. With 4 bases clipped from V and 1 base from J, the junction kept 5 bases outside the gene matches. Germline V gene lookup returns CDR1 GTSNPN and CDR2 SVGIG (reference sequence). The CDR3 DNA is TGTGCCTGGATAGAGACAGGGGGGTCCTACGAGCAGTACTTC. This sequence encodes CAWIETGGSYEQYF.